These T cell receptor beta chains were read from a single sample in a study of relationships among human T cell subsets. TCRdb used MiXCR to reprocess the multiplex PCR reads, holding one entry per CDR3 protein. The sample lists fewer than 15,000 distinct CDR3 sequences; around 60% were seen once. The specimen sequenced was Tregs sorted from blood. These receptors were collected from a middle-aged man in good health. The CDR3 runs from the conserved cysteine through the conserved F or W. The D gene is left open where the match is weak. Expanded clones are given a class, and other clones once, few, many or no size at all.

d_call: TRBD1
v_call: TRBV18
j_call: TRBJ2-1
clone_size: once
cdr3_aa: CASSFGTANNEQFF
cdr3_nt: TGTGCCAGCTCATTTGGGACAGCAAACAATGAGCAGTTCTTC

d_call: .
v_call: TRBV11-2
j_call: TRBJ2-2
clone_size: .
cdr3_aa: CASSRFTGNTGELFF
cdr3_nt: TGTGCCAGCAGCCGATTCACAGGGAACACCGGGGAGCTGTTTTTT

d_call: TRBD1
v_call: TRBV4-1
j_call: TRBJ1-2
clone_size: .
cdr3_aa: CASSSWTGMAGGYTF
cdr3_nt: TGCGCCAGCAGCTCTTGGACAGGGATGGCGGGCGGCTACACCTTC

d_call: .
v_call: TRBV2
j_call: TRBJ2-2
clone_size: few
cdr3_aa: CASSEDRAPTGELFF
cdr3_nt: TGTGCCAGCAGTGAAGACAGGGCCCCCACCGGGGAGCTGTTTTTT

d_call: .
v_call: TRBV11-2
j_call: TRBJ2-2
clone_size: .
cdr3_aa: CASSLIRTNTGELFF
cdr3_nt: TGTGCCAGCAGCTTAATTCGAACGAACACCGGGGAGCTGTTTTTT

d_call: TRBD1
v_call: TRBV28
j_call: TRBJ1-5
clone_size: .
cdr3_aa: CASNQSGDRGQPQHF
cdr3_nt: TGTGCCAGCAACCAATCTGGGGACAGGGGCCAGCCCCAGCATTTT

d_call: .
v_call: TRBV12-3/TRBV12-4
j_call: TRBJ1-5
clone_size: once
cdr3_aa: CASSLTASNQLQHF
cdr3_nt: TGTGCCAGCAGTTTGACAGCTTCCAATCAGCTCCAGCATTTT

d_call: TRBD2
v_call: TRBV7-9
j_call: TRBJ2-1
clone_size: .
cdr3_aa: CASSLEIGLAGYNEQFF
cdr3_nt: TGTGCCAGCAGCTTAGAGATTGGACTAGCGGGTTACAATGAGCAGTTCTTC

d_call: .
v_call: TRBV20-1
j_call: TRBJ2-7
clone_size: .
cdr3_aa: CSARRKVEQYF
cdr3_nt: TGCAGTGCTAGGCGAAAGGTCGAGCAGTACTTC

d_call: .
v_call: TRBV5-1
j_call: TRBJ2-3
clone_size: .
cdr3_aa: CASSPDAPGPFTTQYF
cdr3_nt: TGCGCCAGCAGCCCGGATGCTCCGGGACCTTTTACTACGCAGTATTTT

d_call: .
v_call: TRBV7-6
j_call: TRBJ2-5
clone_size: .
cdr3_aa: CASRNMGEETQYF
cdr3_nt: TGTGCCAGCAGAAATATGGGGGAAGAGACCCAGTACTTC

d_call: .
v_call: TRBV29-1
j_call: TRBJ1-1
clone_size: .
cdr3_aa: CSVSSGRGTEAFF
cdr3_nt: TGCAGCGTTAGTTCGGGTCGGGGAACTGAAGCTTTCTTT

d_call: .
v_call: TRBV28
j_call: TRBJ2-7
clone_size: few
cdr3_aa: CASTIAGAALYEQYF
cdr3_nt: TGTGCCAGCACCATCGCCGGGGCTGCCCTCTACGAGCAGTACTTC

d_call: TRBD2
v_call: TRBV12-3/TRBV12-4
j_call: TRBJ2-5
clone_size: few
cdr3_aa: CASSPGGGQETQYF
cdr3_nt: TGTGCCAGCAGCCCCGGCGGGGGGCAAGAGACCCAGTACTTC

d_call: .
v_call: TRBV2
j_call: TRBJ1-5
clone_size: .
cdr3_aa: CASSESGLEPQHF
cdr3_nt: TGTGCCAGCAGTGAAAGCGGGCTTGAGCCCCAGCATTTT

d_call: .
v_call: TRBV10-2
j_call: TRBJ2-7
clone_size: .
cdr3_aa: CASRPNQGEQYF
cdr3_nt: TGCGCCAGCAGACCGAACCAGGGGGAGCAGTACTTC

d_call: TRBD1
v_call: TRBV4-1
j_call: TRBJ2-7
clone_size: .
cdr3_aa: CASSVRQGDEQYF
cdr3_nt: TGCGCCAGCAGCGTCAGACAGGGGGACGAGCAGTACTTC

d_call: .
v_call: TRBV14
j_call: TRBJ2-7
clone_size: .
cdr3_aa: CASSQARRVDEQYF
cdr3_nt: TGTGCCAGCAGCCAAGCGCGCAGGGTTGACGAGCAGTACTTC

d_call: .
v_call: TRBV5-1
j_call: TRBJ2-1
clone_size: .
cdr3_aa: CASSLLPDNTYNEQFF
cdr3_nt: TGCGCCAGCAGCTTGTTACCGGACAATACCTACAATGAGCAGTTCTTC

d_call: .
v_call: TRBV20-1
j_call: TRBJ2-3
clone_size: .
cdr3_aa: CSAARGGSTDTQYF
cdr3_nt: TGCAGTGCTGCCAGGGGGGGAAGCACAGATACGCAGTATTTT

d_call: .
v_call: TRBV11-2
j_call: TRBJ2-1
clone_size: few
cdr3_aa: CATTLTGIGNEQFF
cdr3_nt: TGTGCCACCACCCTTACAGGGATAGGAAATGAGCAGTTCTTC

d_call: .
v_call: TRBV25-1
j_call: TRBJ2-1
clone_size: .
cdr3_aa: CASSAEVYNEQFF
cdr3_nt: TGTGCCAGCAGTGCCGAAGTGTACAATGAGCAGTTCTTC

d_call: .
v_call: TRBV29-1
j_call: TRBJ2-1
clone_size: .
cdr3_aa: CSVVGVRSYNEQFF
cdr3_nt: TGCAGCGTCGTTGGGGTCCGCTCCTACAATGAGCAGTTCTTC

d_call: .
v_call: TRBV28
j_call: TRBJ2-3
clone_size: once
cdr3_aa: CASRQGHTDTQYF
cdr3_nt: TGTGCCAGCAGACAGGGACACACAGATACGCAGTATTTT

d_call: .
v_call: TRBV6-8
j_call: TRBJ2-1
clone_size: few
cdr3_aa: CASSPGLILESGQPRYNEQFF
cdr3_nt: TGTGCCAGCAGCCCCGGACTGATCTTGGAATCAGGACAGCCCCGTTACAATGAGCAGTTCTTC

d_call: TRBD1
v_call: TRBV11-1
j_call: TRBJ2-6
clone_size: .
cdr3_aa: CASSLTGGVAGANVLTF
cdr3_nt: TGTGCCAGCAGCTTAACAGGGGGAGTCGCTGGGGCCAACGTCCTGACTTTC

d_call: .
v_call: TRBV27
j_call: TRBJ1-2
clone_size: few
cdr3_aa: CASSRTRGGLYGYTF
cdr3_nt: TGTGCCAGCAGTCGCACACGGGGCGGCCTCTATGGCTACACCTTC

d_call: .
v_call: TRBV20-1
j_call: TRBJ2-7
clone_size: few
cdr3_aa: CSAPSSSYEQYF
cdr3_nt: TGCAGTGCTCCTTCCAGCTCCTACGAGCAGTACTTC

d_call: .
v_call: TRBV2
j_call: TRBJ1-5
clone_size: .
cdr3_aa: CASSIRVGNQPQHF
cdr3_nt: TGTGCCAGCAGTATTCGGGTGGGGAATCAGCCCCAGCATTTT